This TCR beta chain comes out of a study of cytomegalovirus exposure and HLA in healthy donors. General observations from the study: Overall, around 160 TCR beta chains were annotated as cytomegalovirus-associated.

With respect to this clone: Its antigen is currently unknown.

Trimming took 6 bases from V and 5 from J; bases not matched to a gene: 13. There are 15 residues in the CDR3. Germline loops: CDR1 SGHDT, CDR2 YYEEEE. Nominal health characterized the donors when sampled, though unrecorded immune exposures were likely. The PCR made use of 60 Vbeta and 13 Jbeta primers. Measured with immunoSEQ multiplex PCR; TCRdb has only the in-frame clones, and not every one. The record lists under 200,000 clones, of which the ten most abundant hold roughly 0.83%. The genes are TRBV5-6 and TRBJ2-5, with 7 bases identical to TRBD2. Sequencing input: PBMCs. The TCR comes from a woman younger than 30 in good health and CMV-seropositive. CDR3 DNA sequence: TGTGCCAGCACCCACGGGGGGAGGGCCGGTGAGACCCAGTACTTC. It yields the protein CASTHGGRAGETQYF.